These 8 T cell receptor beta chains were all obtained from the same sample, sequenced in a study of T cell responses to AZD1222 COVID-19 vaccine (dated by TCRdb to the early 2020s). Library generation was performed with the immunoSEQ multiplex PCR assay. The clones in this table, taken by TCRdb from immuneACCESS, are in-frame only. Not every clone is retained; where verified, under half of the shortfall comes from an unresolved V gene, and the cause of the rest is unknown. The sample records approximately 88,000 clones, just over 90% of which are singletons. Of the sample, about 5% falls within the top ten clones. Taken with the paper, the label for time point translates to: about 28 days (+/-7) after the second vaccine dose. The material was peripheral blood, obtained 28 days after the second AZD1222 dose. The receptors derive from an adult who received the AZD1222 COVID-19 vaccine.

Notes on this clone: This sample includes further DNA sequences coding for the same CDR3. This chain uses TRBV5-1 with TRBJ2-7; D not resolved. CDR3 length: 11 amino acids. The V end was cut by 0 bases, the J end by 2 bases, with 0 bases between. Germline CDR1 SGHRS, CDR2 YFSETQ. In nucleotides, the CDR3 is TGCGCCAGCAGCTTGGCCTACGAGCAGTACTTC. Protein sequence: CASSLAYEQYF. Combining the CDR3 with reference TRBV5-1 and TRBJ2-7 gives the whole variable domain KAGVTQTPRYLIKTRGQQVTLSCSPISGHRSVSWYQQTPGQGLQFLFEYFSETQRNKGNFPGRFSGRQFSNSRSEMNVSTLELGDSALYLCASSLAYEQYFGPGTRLTVT.

This clone was detected once. J is TRBJ1-2 and V is TRBV10-3; the match to TRBD1 covers 7 bases. CDR3 length: 13 residues. Looked up from germline, CDR1 is ENHRY and CDR2 is SYGVKD. V dropped 0 bases and J dropped 8; count of bases not matched to a gene: 3. The CDR3 region is CAISESRGVGYTF. CDR3 nucleotides: TGTGCCATCAGTGAGTCCAGGGGGGTCGGCTACACCTTC.

The rearrangement joins TRBV28 to TRBJ2-5; possibly TRBD1 for D (6 bases). There are 16 residues in the CDR3. Germline V gives CDR1 MDHEN, CDR2 SYDVKM. The germline V and J ends were trimmed by 3 bases and 3 bases, with 17 bases remaining between them. The DNA of the CDR3 is TGTGCCAGCAGTTTTGGGGCAGGGGTAGGAGAAGAGACCCAGTACTTC. It specifies CASSFGAGVGEETQYF.

This chain links TRBV19 with TRBJ1-3; D not resolved. The germline V and J ends were trimmed by 3 bases and 3 bases, with 6 bases remaining between them. The CDR3 runs 13 residues. Germline V lookup: CDR1 LNHDA, CDR2 SQIVND (reference sequence). The CDR3 protein is CASSISGGNTIYF. DNA for the CDR3: TGTGCCAGTAGTATTTCTGGTGGAAACACCATATATTTT.

V and J are TRBV5-5 and TRBJ1-2, with no clear D. Per the germline V gene, CDR1 is SGHKS and CDR2 is YYEKEE (reference sequence). V was trimmed by 0 bases and J by 4 bases, leaving 7 bases between them. The CDR3 has 13 amino acids. The CDR3 reads CASSLVLGYGYTF. The CDR3, as DNA: TGTGCCAGCAGCTTGGTCCTTGGCTATGGCTACACCTTC.

This chain uses TRBV7-2 with TRBJ2-7; no clear D. This CDR3 has 13 amino acids. Trimming stripped 3 bases from V and 3 bases from J, with 9 bases between. From germline, CDR1 is SGHTA and CDR2 FQGNSA. This CDR3 is CASSFAAVYEQYF. CDR3 DNA: TGTGCCAGCAGCTTCGCGGCCGTCTACGAGCAGTACTTC.

This clone was counted a few times. The chain carries TRBV19 and TRBJ2-1; no definite D call. The germline V gene has CDR1 LNHDA and CDR2 SQIVND (reference sequence). V was pared by 5 bases and J by 4 bases, with 9 bases between. There are 13 residues in the CDR3. The CDR3 sequence is CASSLQDYNEQFF. CDR3 nucleotide sequence: TGTGCCAGTAGTCTTCAGGATTACAATGAGCAGTTCTTC.

The V gene is TRBV29-1, the J gene TRBJ2-3; D assignment may be TRBD1 or TRBD2 (5 bases each). The V and J ends lost 4 bases and 0 bases respectively, with 11 bases between them. CDR1 and CDR2 from the germline V gene are SQVTM and ANQGSEA. The CDR3 contains 14 residues. The CDR3 coding sequence is TGCAGCGTTGTGGGGACGGTTAGCACAGATACGCAGTATTTT. It yields the protein CSVVGTVSTDTQYF.